These 23 T cell receptor beta chains originate from one sample sequenced in a study of naive and memory T cell subsets. Both TRBC1 and TRBC2 were covered by a beta constant-region primer of two equimolar oligonucleotides. The ligated cDNA underwent four PCR rounds using SP2 and nested alpha and beta constant-region primers. TCRdb re-called the UMI-ligation and nested PCR reads with MiXCR, one entry per CDR3 protein. This sample yields 95,000 to 150,000 distinct CDR3 sequences, of which 35% to 40% are seen a single time; roughly 0.9% belongs to the top ten. The specimen was central memory CD4+ T cells from blood. The receptor source for this set is a human donor in good health.

This clonotype appeared a few times. This chain uses TRBV20-1 with TRBJ2-1; 13 nucleotides line up with TRBD2. V was pared by 4 bases and J by 9 bases, with 6 bases of the junction left unmatched. The CDR3 runs to 14 residues. From germline, CDR1 is DFQATT and CDR2 SNEGSKA (reference sequence). The CDR3 DNA reads as TGCAGTGCTAACGGACTAGCGGGAGTCGGTGAGCAGTTCTTC. It specifies CSANGLAGVGEQFF.

V and J are TRBV7-8 and TRBJ1-6, with a weak D call TRBD1 (5 bases). The germline V and J ends were trimmed by 1 base and 7 bases, with 14 bases remaining between them. CDR3 size: 16 residues. From germline, CDR1 is SGHVS and CDR2 FQNEAQ. The CDR3 region has the DNA TGTGCCAGCAGCTTAGACACCGGGACCCTGAATTCACCCCTCCACTTT. This codes for CASSLDTGTLNSPLHF.

The rearrangement joins TRBV18 to TRBJ1-3; no clear D gene. This CDR3 spans 13 amino acids. Germline CDR1 reads KGHSH; CDR2 reads LQKENI. V lost 3 bases to trimming and J lost 4 bases, with 7 bases between them. CDR3 residues: CASSPSVGNTIYF. In DNA form, the CDR3 reads TGTGCCAGCTCACCGAGCGTCGGAAACACCATATATTTT. Filled out from reference TRBV18 and TRBJ1-3, the complete variable domain reads NAGVMQNPRHLVRRRGQEARLRCSPMKGHSHVYWYRQLPEEGLKFMVYLQKENIIDESGMPKERFSAEFPKEGPSILRIQQVVRGDSAAYFCASSPSVGNTIYFGEGSWLTVV.

The rearrangement uses TRBV7-9 and TRBJ1-5; a possible D gene is TRBD1 (6 bases). There are 17 residues in the CDR3. Germline V gene data show CDR1 as SEHNR and CDR2 as FQNEAQ (reference sequence). The germline V and J ends were trimmed by 3 bases and 2 bases, with 17 bases remaining between them. The DNA for the CDR3 is TGTGCCAGCAGCTTCGTCGGGGGCTTTGGTGGCAATCAGCCCCAGCATTTT. This sequence encodes CASSFVGGFGGNQPQHF.

The chain uses TRBV30 and TRBJ2-3, with 10 bases aligning to TRBD2. V lost 2 bases, J lost 3 bases, and 2 bases stayed unmatched. The germline V gene encodes CDR1 GTSNPN and CDR2 SVGIG (reference sequence). This CDR3 is 14 amino acids long. For the CDR3, the DNA is TGTGCCTGGAGTCTGACTAGCGGGACAGATACGCAGTATTTT. It yields the protein CAWSLTSGTDTQYF.

The chain carries TRBV28 and TRBJ1-1, with D possibly being TRBD1 (5 bases). Germline loops: CDR1 MDHEN, CDR2 SYDVKM. V lost 6 bases to trimming and J lost 4 bases, with 18 bases between them. This CDR3 spans 15 amino acids. As DNA, the CDR3 is TGTGCCAGCAGGGGAGGTCAGGGACTGATCACTGAAGCTTTCTTT. Protein product: CASRGGQGLITEAFF.

This sequence joins TRBV20-1 and TRBJ1-5; tentatively, D is TRBD1 (5 bases). The CDR3 is 15 residues long. V lost 6 bases and J lost 6, with 21 bases in between. CDR1 and CDR2 (germline): DFQATT, SNEGSKA (reference sequence). CDR3 amino acids: CSAPTAGARGQPQHF. In DNA form, the CDR3 reads TGCAGTGCCCCGACCGCCGGGGCTCGAGGTCAGCCCCAGCATTTT.

The chain is built from TRBV5-1 and TRBJ1-5, with 7 bases lining up with TRBD1. After removal of 4 bases from V and 0 bases from J, the junction contained 4 bases not matched to a gene. The germline gives CDR1 SGHRS, CDR2 YFSETQ. The CDR3 has 15 residues. As DNA, the CDR3 is TGCGCCAGCAGCGCACAGGGGCTTAGCAATCAGCCCCAGCATTTT. It translates to CASSAQGLSNQPQHF.

The CDR3 region is CAIQNQQGLADTQYF. DNA for the CDR3: TGTGCCATCCAGAATCAGCAGGGCCTCGCAGATACGCAGTATTTT. The V call is TRBV6-2 or TRBV6-3, the J call TRBJ2-3; the D gene is possibly TRBD1 (5 bases). V was shortened by 10 bases and J by 4 bases, with 21 bases between the two germline ends. CDR3 length: 15 amino acids. Germline V gene sequence: CDR1 MNHEY, CDR2 SVGEGT.

Only a few counts were recorded for this clonotype. The chain recombines TRBV28 with TRBJ1-2; no firm D call. CDR3 length: 14 residues. Trimming left V 2 bases short and J 2 bases short, with 9 bases between. Germline assignment: CDR1 MDHEN and CDR2 SYDVKM. CDR3 in DNA: TGTGCCAGCAGTTTACTTTATGCAAACTATGGCTACACCTTC. Translated: CASSLLYANYGYTF.

The chain uses TRBV2 and TRBJ2-1; 9 bases are a match to TRBD2. CDR1 is SNHLY, CDR2 FYNNEI, per germline. The CDR3 sequence is 17 residues long. With V trimmed by 5 bases and J by 6 bases, 14 bases remained unmatched. In DNA form, the CDR3 reads TGTGCCAGCAGTCGGTCCTTCGGCGGGAGGGCTATCAATGAGCAGTTCTTC. Translated, it gives CASSRSFGGRAINEQFF.

This clonotype showed up just once. The V gene is TRBV7-9, the J gene TRBJ2-3; 7 bases map to TRBD1. V dropped 5 bases and J dropped 7; count of bases not matched to a gene: 6. Germline CDR1 reads SEHNR; CDR2 reads FQNEAQ (reference sequence). CDR3 length: 13 amino acids. This CDR3 reads CASSIGTAYTQYF. CDR3 nucleotide sequence: TGTGCCAGCAGCATTGGGACAGCCTATACGCAGTATTTT.

J is TRBJ2-1 and V is TRBV28; D might be TRBD2 (5 bases). Trimming removed 3 bases at V and 5 bases at J, with 11 bases between. Per the germline V gene, CDR1 is MDHEN and CDR2 is SYDVKM. CDR3 size: 14 residues. This CDR3 is CASSFIANNNEQFF. The CDR3 DNA sequence: TGTGCCAGCAGTTTTATAGCGAATAACAATGAGCAGTTCTTC.

DNA for the CDR3: TGTGCCAGCAGCTCCGGGCCGGGCACTGAAGCTTTCTTT. This codes for CASSSGPGTEAFF. V is TRBV7-2 and J is TRBJ1-1; D uncertain. The V gene's germline CDR1 is SGHTA and CDR2 FQGNSA. With 4 bases removed from V and 4 bases from J, the gap between germline ends came to 10 bases. This CDR3 region has 13 residues.

The rearrangement uses TRBV27 and TRBJ1-1; 7 bases line up with TRBD1. Germline-derived CDR1 and CDR2 are MNHEY and SMNVEV (reference sequence). The CDR3 has 15 amino acids. V lost 6 bases and J lost 7; bases outside the gene matches: 14. The CDR3 sequence is CASRQDRPRSSEAFF. CDR3 bases: TGTGCCAGCAGGCAGGACAGGCCTCGAAGCAGTGAAGCTTTCTTT.

V gene TRBV20-1 combines with J gene TRBJ2-7; 11 bases map to TRBD2. Per the germline V gene, CDR1 is DFQATT and CDR2 is SNEGSKA (reference sequence). The CDR3 loop spans 15 amino acids. V was clipped by 5 bases and J by 2 bases; unmatched bases: 8. DNA for the CDR3: TGCAGTGCTCAAAGTCCGGGACTAGCGGCCTACGAGCAGTACTTC. Encoded protein: CSAQSPGLAAYEQYF.

Of note for this clonotype: A read error may produce the germline difference seen at one junction end. The chain couples TRBV12-3 or TRBV12-4 to TRBJ1-1, with 8 bases that match TRBD1. The CDR3 sequence is 13 residues long. This CDR3 reads CASTDNLGTGRLF. DNA of the CDR3: TGTGCCAGCACCGATAACCTAGGGACAGGAAGACTCTTT.

The chain has TRBV12-3 or TRBV12-4 and TRBJ2-6; possible D gene TRBD1, 6 bases. Trimming took 5 bases from V and 0 from J, leaving 11 bases between them. This CDR3 has 16 amino acids. The CDR3 DNA is TGTGCCAGCAGTCCAGACAGGAGCTCTGGGGCCAACGTCCTGACTTTC. It encodes CASSPDRSSGANVLTF.

V and J are TRBV11-2 and TRBJ2-3; D uncertain. Germline V gives CDR1 SGHAT, CDR2 FQNNGV. The CDR3 runs to 15 residues. Trimming removed 6 bases from V and 0 bases from J, with 13 bases in between. The CDR3 DNA reads TGTGCCAGCAGTCCACAACGATCTAGCACAGATACGCAGTATTTT. This sequence encodes CASSPQRSSTDTQYF.

V is TRBV25-1 and J is TRBJ2-5; possibly TRBD2 for D (5 bases). The germline V gene has CDR1 MGHDK and CDR2 SYGVNS. The CDR3 consists of 15 residues. V was cut by 1 base and J by 4 bases, with 13 bases left in between. The DNA of the CDR3 is TGTGCCAGCAGTGAATCCCGGGGAATCTCAGAGACCCAGTACTTC. This sequence encodes CASSESRGISETQYF. Combining the CDR3 with reference TRBV25-1 and TRBJ2-5 gives the whole variable domain EADIYQTPRYLVIGTGKKITLECSQTMGHDKMYWYQQDPGMELHLIHYSYGVNSTEKGDLSSESTVSRIRTEHFPLTLESARPSHTSQYLCASSESRGISETQYFGPGTRLLVL.

This chain uses TRBV20-1 with TRBJ2-1, with a weak D call TRBD1 (6 bases). CDR1 DFQATT and CDR2 SNEGSKA come from the germline V gene (reference sequence). Trimming stripped 2 bases from V and 4 bases from J, with 15 bases between. The CDR3 has 15 amino acids. The CDR3 DNA reads TGCAGTGCTAGAACCGGGACAACACTTTACAATGAGCAGTTCTTC. Protein product: CSARTGTTLYNEQFF.

This chain links TRBV5-1 with TRBJ2-5; TRBD2 matches 14 bases. Germline V gene lookup returns CDR1 SGHRS and CDR2 YFSETQ. Trimming took 4 bases from V and 4 from J; bases not matched to a gene: 9. The length of the CDR3 is 17 residues. The chain's CDR3 is CASSPGLAGGLGETQYF. CDR3 nucleotides: TGCGCCAGCAGCCCCGGACTAGCGGGAGGACTGGGAGAGACCCAGTACTTC.

The chain couples TRBV20-1 to TRBJ2-7; perhaps TRBD1 as D (5 bases). Germline values: CDR1 DFQATT, CDR2 SNEGSKA (reference sequence). This CDR3 has 11 residues. The CDR3 is CTASGPYEQYF. The CDR3, as DNA: TGCACGGCCTCAGGGCCCTACGAGCAGTACTTC.